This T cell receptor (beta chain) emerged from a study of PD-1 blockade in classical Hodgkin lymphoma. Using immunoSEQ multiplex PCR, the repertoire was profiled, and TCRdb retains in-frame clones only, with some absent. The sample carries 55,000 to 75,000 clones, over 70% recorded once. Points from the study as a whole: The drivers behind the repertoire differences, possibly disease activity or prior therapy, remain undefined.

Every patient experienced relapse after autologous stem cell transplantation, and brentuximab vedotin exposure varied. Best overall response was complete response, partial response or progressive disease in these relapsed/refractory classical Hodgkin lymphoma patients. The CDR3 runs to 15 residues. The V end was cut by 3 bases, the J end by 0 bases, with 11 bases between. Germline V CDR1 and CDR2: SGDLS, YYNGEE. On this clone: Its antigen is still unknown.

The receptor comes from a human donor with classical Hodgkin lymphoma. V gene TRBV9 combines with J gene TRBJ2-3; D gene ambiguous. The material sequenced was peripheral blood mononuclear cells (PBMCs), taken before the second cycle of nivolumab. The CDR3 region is CASSESGGSTDTQYF. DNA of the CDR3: TGTGCCAGCAGCGAATCGGGTGGGAGCACAGATACGCAGTATTTT.